This TCR beta chain is from a study of cytomegalovirus exposure and HLA in healthy donors. With 5 bases clipped from V and 10 bases from J, the junction kept 10 bases outside the gene matches. CDR3 length: 15 residues. Germline CDR1 SGHAT, CDR2 FQNNGV. The study ran its PCR with 60 Vbeta and 13 Jbeta primers. This table comes from immunoSEQ multiplex PCR, and its TCRdb copy is limited to in-frame clones, with some not included. The sample holds about 100,000 clones, roughly 72% seen once. The sequencing sample was made of PBMCs. The chain recombines TRBV11-2 with TRBJ1-6; 8 bases match TRBD1. This sequence originates from a woman between 18 and 29 years old in good health and CMV-seropositive. CDR3 residues: CASSIGQGSGSPLHF. The CDR3 nucleotides read TGTGCCAGCAGCATCGGACAGGGCTCAGGCTCACCCCTCCACTTT. The entire variable domain, with the rest obtained from reference TRBV11-2 and TRBJ1-6, is as follows: EAGVAQSPRYKIIEKRQSVAFWCNPISGHATLYWYQQILGQGPKLLIQFQNNGVVDDSQLPKDRFSAERLKGVDSTLKIQPAKLEDSAVYLCASSIGQGSGSPLHFGNGTRLTVT.